This T cell receptor beta chain comes out of a study of identical twins. Study results and limitations: Abundant beta clonotypes from cord blood had fewer insertions, unlike memory repertoires, which showed none.

Germline CDR1 SGHRS, CDR2 YFSETQ. The CDR3 spans 15 residues. The ends were cut back, 0 bases at V and 6 bases at J, with 13 bases in the middle. A single record per CDR3 protein comes from TCRdb applying MiXCR to the 5' RACE reads. The data show around 490,000 distinct CDR3 sequences, approximately 16% seen once. A word on this clonotype: Its antigen is unknown.

A further study also used this sample, focusing on yellow fever vaccine responses in identical twins.

Material for sequencing was CD4+ T cells sorted from blood. This sequence was found in a young woman in good health. The chain links TRBV5-1 to TRBJ2-1; D tentatively reads TRBD1 or TRBD2 (7 bases each). CDR3 sequence reads: CASSLGGGTVNEQFF. The CDR3 region has the DNA TGCGCCAGCAGCTTGGGGGGGGGGACAGTCAATGAGCAGTTCTTC.